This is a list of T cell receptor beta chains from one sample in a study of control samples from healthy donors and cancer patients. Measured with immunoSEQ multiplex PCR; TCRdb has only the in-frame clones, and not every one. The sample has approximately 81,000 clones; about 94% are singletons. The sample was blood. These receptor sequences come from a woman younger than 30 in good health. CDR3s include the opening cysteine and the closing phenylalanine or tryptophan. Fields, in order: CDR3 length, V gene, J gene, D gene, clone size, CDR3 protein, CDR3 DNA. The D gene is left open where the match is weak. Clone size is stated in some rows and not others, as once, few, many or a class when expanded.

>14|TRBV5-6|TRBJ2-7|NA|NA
CASSLVDSSYEQYF
TGTGCCAGCAGCTTGGTAGACAGCTCCTACGAGCAGTACTTC
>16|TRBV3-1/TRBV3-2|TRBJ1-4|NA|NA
CASSQGTAATNEKLFF
TGTGCCAGCAGCCAAGGGACAGCCGCAACTAATGAAAAACTGTTTTTT
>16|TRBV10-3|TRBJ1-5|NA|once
CAISERSAGNNQPQHF
TGTGCCATCAGTGAGAGATCGGCAGGGAACAATCAGCCCCAGCATTTT
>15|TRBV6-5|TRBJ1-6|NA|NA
CASSYVLDLNSPLHF
TGTGCCAGCAGTTACGTTTTAGATTTGAATTCACCCCTCCACTTT
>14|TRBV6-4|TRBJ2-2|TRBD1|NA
CASSIGTGYRGAVF
TGTGCCAGCAGCATTGGGACAGGGTACCGGGGAGCTGTTTTT
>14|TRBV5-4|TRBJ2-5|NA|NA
CASSLRGVQETQYF
TGTGCCAGCAGCTTAAGGGGAGTCCAAGAGACCCAGTACTTC
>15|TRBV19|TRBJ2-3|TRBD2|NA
CASSLTSESTDTQYF
TGTGCCAGTAGCCTAACTAGCGAGAGCACAGATACGCAGTATTTT
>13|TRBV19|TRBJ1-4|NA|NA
CASLSRGDEKLFF
TGTGCCAGTCTATCCAGGGGCGATGAAAAACTGTTTTTT
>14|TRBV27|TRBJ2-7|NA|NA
CASSLSARFYEQYF
TGTGCCAGCAGTTTATCGGCCAGATTTTACGAGCAGTACTTC
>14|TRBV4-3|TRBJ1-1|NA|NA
CASSQFFRNTEAFF
TGCGCCAGCAGCCAATTTTTCCGGAACACTGAAGCTTTCTTT
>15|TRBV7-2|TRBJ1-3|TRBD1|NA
CASSLRRGPGNTIYF
TGTGCCAGCAGCTTACGCAGGGGGCCTGGAAACACCATATATTTT
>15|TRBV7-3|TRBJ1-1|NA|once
CASSSSSRGDTEAFF
TGTGCCAGCAGCTCTTCGTCGCGCGGGGACACTGAAGCTTTCTTT
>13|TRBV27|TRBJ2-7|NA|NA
CASSLGGNYEQYF
TGTGCCAGCAGCCTCGGGGGAAACTACGAGCAGTACTTC
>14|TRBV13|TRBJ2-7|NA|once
CASSFRETPYEQYF
TGTGCCAGCAGCTTCAGGGAAACTCCCTACGAGCAGTACTTC
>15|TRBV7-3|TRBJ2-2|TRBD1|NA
CASSPTGANTGELFF
TGTGCCAGCAGCCCGACAGGGGCAAACACCGGGGAGCTGTTTTTT
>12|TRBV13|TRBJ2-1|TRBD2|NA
CASSFLAGDMFF
TGTGCCAGCAGCTTCCTAGCGGGAGATATGTTCTTC
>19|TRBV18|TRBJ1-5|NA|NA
CASSNNPRAGWYEDQPQHF
TGTGCCAGCTCGAACAACCCGCGCGCAGGGTGGTACGAGGATCAGCCCCAGCATTTT
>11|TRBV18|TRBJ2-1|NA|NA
CASSPNNEQFF
TGTGCCAGCTCACCTAACAATGAGCAGTTCTTC
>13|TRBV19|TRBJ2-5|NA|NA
CASRTGNQETQYF
TGTGCCAGCCGGACGGGGAATCAAGAGACCCAGTACTTC
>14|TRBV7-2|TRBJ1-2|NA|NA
CASSYDQINYGYTF
TGTGCCAGCAGCTACGATCAGATTAACTATGGCTACACCTTC
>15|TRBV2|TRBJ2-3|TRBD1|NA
CASRPNRGSSDTQYF
TGTGCCAGCAGACCTAACAGGGGTTCATCGGATACGCAGTATTTT
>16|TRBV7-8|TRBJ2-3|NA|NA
CASSLAERQGTDTQYF
TGTGCCAGCAGCTTAGCCGAGAGGCAGGGGACAGATACGCAGTATTTT
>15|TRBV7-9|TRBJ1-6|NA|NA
CASSFGTTDNSPLHF
TGTGCCAGCAGCTTTGGGACAACGGATAATTCACCCCTCCACTTT
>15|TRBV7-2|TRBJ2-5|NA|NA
CASSSSRWSGETQYF
TGTGCCAGCAGCTCAAGTCGCTGGTCGGGAGAGACCCAGTACTTC
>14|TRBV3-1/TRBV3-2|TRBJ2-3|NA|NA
CASSHRGPTDTQYF
TGTGCCAGCAGCCACAGGGGTCCCACAGATACGCAGTATTTT
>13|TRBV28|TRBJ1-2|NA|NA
CASSRSRTYGYTF
TGTGCCAGCAGCCGAAGCCGCACCTATGGCTACACCTTC
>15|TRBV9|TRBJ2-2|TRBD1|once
CASSLDREVPGELFF
TGTGCCAGCAGCCTCGACAGGGAAGTACCCGGGGAGCTGTTTTTT
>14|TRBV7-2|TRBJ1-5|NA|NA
CASSPRGGNQPQHF
TGTGCCAGCAGCCCCAGGGGTGGCAATCAGCCCCAGCATTTT
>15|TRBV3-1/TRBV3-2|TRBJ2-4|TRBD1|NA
CASSQFKGAGNIQYF
TGTGCCAGCAGCCAATTCAAGGGGGCGGGAAACATTCAGTACTTC
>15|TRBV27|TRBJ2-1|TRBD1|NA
CASSGQVSSYNEQFF
TGTGCCAGCAGTGGACAGGTTAGCTCCTACAATGAGCAGTTCTTC
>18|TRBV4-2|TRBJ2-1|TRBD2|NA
CASSQEVLAGGPNNEQFF
TGTGCCAGCAGCCAAGAGGTACTAGCGGGAGGGCCCAACAATGAGCAGTTCTTC
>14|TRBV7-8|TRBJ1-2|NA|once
CASSLGGGREGYTF
TGTGCCAGCAGCTTAGGAGGGGGGCGTGAGGGCTACACCTTC
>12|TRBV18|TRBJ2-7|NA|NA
CASSPLRDEQYF
TGTGCCAGCTCACCACTGCGGGACGAGCAGTACTTC
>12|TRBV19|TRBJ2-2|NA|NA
CASSLSTGELFF
TGTGCCAGTAGTCTTAGCACCGGGGAGCTGTTTTTT
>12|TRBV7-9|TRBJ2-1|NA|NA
CASSSQTGEQFF
TGTGCCAGCAGCTCCCAGACCGGTGAGCAGTTCTTC
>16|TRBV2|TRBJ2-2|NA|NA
CASSEAPGALGGELFF
TGTGCCAGCAGTGAGGCCCCAGGGGCTTTGGGCGGGGAGCTGTTTTTT
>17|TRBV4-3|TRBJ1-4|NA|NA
CASSQDVTGTRNEKLFF
TGCGCCAGCAGCCAAGATGTCACCGGGACCAGGAATGAAAAACTGTTTTTT
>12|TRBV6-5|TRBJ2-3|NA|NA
CASGRSGDTQYF
TGTGCCAGTGGACGTTCCGGAGATACGCAGTATTTT
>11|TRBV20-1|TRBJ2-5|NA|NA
CSARIEGTQYF
TGCAGTGCTAGAATTGAAGGGACCCAGTACTTC